These 3 T cell receptor beta chains share one sample of origin, sequenced in a study of molecular identifiers for immune sequencing clone quantification. A single record per CDR3 protein comes from TCRdb applying MiXCR to the PCR reads. The table includes roughly 320,000 distinct CDR3 sequences, about 20% detected once. The sequenced material came from naive CD8+ T cells from blood, with Jurkat cell RNA spiked in. Specified subset: FACS-sorted CD8+CD4-CCR7+CD45RA+ naive T cells. The receptors come from a human donor in good health. Some libraries in this study had Jurkat cell RNA spiked in.

As concerns this clonotype: A much larger clone lies a single base off, so this may be a read error. The chain employs TRBV4-1 and TRBJ2-7; D unclear. Germline V gene sequence: CDR1 MGHRA, CDR2 YSYEKL. The ends were cut back, 1 base at V and 2 bases at J, with 6 bases in the middle. This CDR3 has 13 amino acids. CDR3 DNA: TGCGCCAGCAGCCAAGCCACGCCCTACGAGCAGTACTTC. This gives the protein CASSQATPYEQYF.

As regards this clonotype: A much bigger clone sits one base away, suggesting this may be a read error. The chain has TRBV4-3 and TRBJ1-2; a weak D match, TRBD1 (6 bases). The V gene's germline CDR1 is LGHNA and CDR2 YSLEER. CDR3 length equals 15 residues. The chain's CDR3 is CASSPFVGQNSGHTF. The CDR3 DNA sequence: TGCGCCAGCAGCCCATTCGTCGGACAGAACTCTGGCCACACCTTC.

This clonotype was observed at least ten times. The chain combines TRBV6-2 or TRBV6-3 with TRBJ2-7, with D possibly being TRBD1 (5 bases). Germline loops: CDR1 MNHEY, CDR2 SVGEGT. The V gene lost 6 bases and the J gene lost 7 bases, with 13 bases spanning the gap. The CDR3 has 12 residues. The CDR3 DNA follows: TGTGCCAGCAGCTGGGGCGGTCTGGAGCAGTACTTC. It specifies CASSWGGLEQYF.